These 25 T cell receptor beta chains came from one sample sequenced in a study of response to subunit inactivated influenza vaccine. TCRdb called the RT-PCR reads again in MiXCR, with one record for every CDR3 protein. The profile covers hundreds of thousands of distinct CDR3 sequences, with over 20% appearing a single time and 9% to 12% taken by the ten largest. The sample in question was PBMCs from blood, obtained less than 22 months after vaccination. The receptors shown here come from a man aged 45 to 75 who received an inactivated influenza vaccine.

The CDR3 loop reads CASSLTSGAIATDTQYF. CDR3 nucleotides: TGCGCCAGCAGCTTGACTAGCGGAGCTATAGCCACAGATACGCAGTATTTT. V and J are TRBV5-1 and TRBJ2-3; 8 bases are a match to TRBD2. CDR3 length: 17 residues. Germline-derived CDR1 and CDR2 are SGHRS and YFSETQ. The trim removed 1 base at V and 2 bases at J, leaving 9 bases unmatched.

In its sample, this clonotype was seen a few times. J is TRBJ2-5 and V is TRBV20-1; tentatively, D is TRBD1 (5 bases). This CDR3 has 15 amino acids. Germline CDR1 and CDR2: DFQATT and SNEGSKA (reference sequence). V was pared by 7 bases and J by 3 bases, with 21 bases between. The CDR3 loop reads CSGIPVGAIEETQYF. CDR3 bases: TGCAGTGGCATCCCCGTTGGGGCTATTGAAGAGACCCAGTACTTC.

This clonotype was seen many times. The chain carries TRBV7-8 and TRBJ2-2; TRBD2 matches at 8 bases. V trimming: 2 bases; J trimming: 0 bases; junction bases outside the gene matches: 5. This CDR3 comprises 17 residues. Germline CDR1 SGHVS, CDR2 FQNEAQ. The CDR3 region is CASSLPSGHANTGELFF. The CDR3, as DNA: TGTGCCAGCAGCTTACCTAGCGGGCACGCGAACACCGGGGAGCTGTTTTTT. Full variable domain (outside the CDR3, taken from reference TRBV7-8 and TRBJ2-2): GAGVSQSPRYKVAKRGQDVALRCDPISGHVSLFWYQQALGQGPEFLTYFQNEAQLDKSGLPSDRFFAERPEGSVSTLKIQRTQQEDSAVYLCASSLPSGHANTGELFFGEGSRLTVL.

The chain links TRBV15 to TRBJ2-6; D unresolved. The germline CDR1 and CDR2 sequences are LNHNV and YYDKDF (reference sequence). The CDR3 length is 19 residues. Between the trimmed V and J ends, which lost 3 bases and 4 bases, there was a span of 22 bases. The CDR3 DNA follows: TGTGCCACCAGCAGCACGACCGGGCCCGAACAGAAGGGGGCCAACGTCCTGACTTTC. As protein: CATSSTTGPEQKGANVLTF.

This clonotype was counted many times. The chain joins TRBV2 to TRBJ1-5, with TRBD1 identical over 8 bases. The CDR3 is 14 residues long. From germline, CDR1 is SNHLY and CDR2 FYNNEI. J was trimmed by 6 bases and V by 8 bases; bases with no gene match: 9. CDR3 DNA sequence: TGTGCCAGCCAAGGACAGGGCAGCTTTCAGCCCCAGCATTTT. Amino acids: CASQGQGSFQPQHF.

This clonotype has only one observation. The J gene is TRBJ2-1, the V gene TRBV25-1; D not resolved. V was trimmed by 1 base and J by 0 bases, leaving 13 bases between them. Germline values: CDR1 MGHDK, CDR2 SYGVNS. CDR3 length: 17 residues. The CDR3 bases are TGTGCCAGCAGTGAATCCCGACATCGAAGCTCCTACAATGAGCAGTTCTTC. It codes for CASSESRHRSSYNEQFF.

In its sample, this clonotype was seen a few times. V is TRBV5-6 and J is TRBJ1-1, with D hard to call. Deletions cut 4 bases from V and 4 bases from J, with 14 bases between. CDR3 size: 14 residues. CDR1 and CDR2 from the germline V gene are SGHDT and YYEEEE. In DNA, the CDR3 is TGTGCCAGCAGCGTATCTGGTAGAGCCACTGAAGCTTTCTTT. This translates into CASSVSGRATEAFF.

A single count supports this clonotype. The gene calls are TRBV7-2 and TRBJ2-4; D is uncertain. Trimming shortened V by 10 bases and J by 7 bases, and 17 bases separated the two germline ends. The V gene's germline CDR1 is SGHTA and CDR2 FQGNSA. The length of the CDR3 is 13 residues. Here the CDR3 DNA reads TGTGCCACTATGATCCGGCCCGGGAACATTCAGTACTTC. Its protein is CATMIRPGNIQYF.

The V call is TRBV10-2, the J call TRBJ1-1, with 7 bases fitting TRBD1. Trimming cost V 6 bases and J 0 bases; bases outside gene matches: 4. Germline loops: CDR1 WSHSY, CDR2 SAAADI. The CDR3 runs 14 residues. CDR3 DNA: TGCGCCAGCAGATCGGGACAGATGAACACTGAAGCTTTCTTT. It encodes CASRSGQMNTEAFF.

The chain is built from TRBV4-3 and TRBJ1-2, with D possibly matching TRBD1 (5 bases). CDR1 and CDR2 from the germline V gene are LGHNA and YSLEER. The CDR3 is made up of 14 amino acids. Trimming took 1 base from V and 8 from J, leaving 14 bases between them. The CDR3 nucleotides are TGCGCCAGCAGCCAAGTGGGGGGGGTTGGAGGCTACACCTTC. This translates into CASSQVGGVGGYTF.

V is TRBV28 and J is TRBJ1-2, with 7 bases identical to TRBD1. CDR1 is MDHEN, CDR2 SYDVKM, per germline. V gave up 3 bases and J gave up 4 bases; unmatched junction bases: 8. The CDR3 runs to 15 residues. For the CDR3, the DNA is TGTGCCAGCAGTTTTTTAACAGGGGAGGGCTATGGCTACACCTTC. Translation gives CASSFLTGEGYGYTF.

This clonotype was detected only a few times. The genes are TRBV4-2 and TRBJ1-4; D is possibly TRBD1 (6 bases). V lost 2 bases to trimming and J lost 5 bases, with 15 bases between them. CDR1 and CDR2 (germline): LGHNA, YNFKEQ. The length of the CDR3 is 16 residues. CDR3 protein: CASSQRGGAGNEKLFF. The CDR3 DNA sequence: TGTGCCAGCAGCCAAAGAGGGGGGGCGGGGAATGAAAAACTGTTTTTT.

This clonotype has a handful of counts. The chain joins TRBV18 to TRBJ1-1, with D unclear. Trimming took off 5 bases at V and 5 bases at J, with 15 bases between the two ends. Germline CDR1 is KGHSH and CDR2 is LQKENI. The length of the CDR3 is 14 residues. CDR3 nucleotide sequence: TGTGCCAGCTCAGACCAACAGCGGAATACTGAAGCTTTCTTT. It translates to CASSDQQRNTEAFF.

This rearrangement joins TRBV20-1 to TRBJ2-7; TRBD1 or TRBD2 may be the D gene (7 bases each). This CDR3 region has 15 residues. Germline V gene sequence: CDR1 DFQATT, CDR2 SNEGSKA (reference sequence). V dropped 2 bases and J dropped 6 bases, with 20 bases sitting between them. CDR3 in DNA: TGCAGTGCTAGAAGGGGGCGGGAGTTTAGTCCCGAGCAGTACTTC. Its protein product is CSARRGREFSPEQYF.

The rearrangement links TRBV7-2 to TRBJ2-3; D gene uncertain. This CDR3 contains 15 residues. V shed 2 bases and J shed 5 bases, with 14 bases lying between them. Germline V gives CDR1 SGHTA, CDR2 FQGNSA. The CDR3 DNA follows: TGTGCCAGCAGCTTAAAGGTCATGGGCGGAGATACGCAGTATTTT. Translation gives CASSLKVMGGDTQYF.

The genes are TRBV4-3 and TRBJ1-2, with TRBD1 matching 8 bases. Germline V lookup: CDR1 LGHNA, CDR2 YSLEER. This CDR3 has 16 amino acids. Losses at the gene ends were 0 bases for V and 5 bases for J; bases not matched to a gene: 8. The CDR3 spells CASSQDPRQGAYGYTF. In DNA, the CDR3 is TGCGCCAGCAGCCAAGATCCTCGGCAGGGGGCTTATGGCTACACCTTC.

V and J are TRBV12-3 or TRBV12-4 and TRBJ1-2, with D maybe TRBD1 (5 bases). The CDR3 sequence is 13 residues long. Between the trimmed V and J ends, which lost 6 bases and 1 base, there was a span of 9 bases. This chain's CDR3 is CASRPTDNYGYTF. The CDR3, as DNA: TGTGCCAGCAGACCGACAGATAACTATGGCTACACCTTC.

This clonotype came up a few times. DNA of the CDR3: TGTGCCAGCAGCTTAAGGGCCAGGGTAGCGGGAGCCGTCACAGATACGCAGTATTTT. Its protein product is CASSLRARVAGAVTDTQYF. The V gene is TRBV7-3, the J gene TRBJ2-3, with 9 bases fitting TRBD2. The germline CDR1 and CDR2 sequences are SGHTA and FQGTGA. CDR3 length equals 19 residues. V lost 1 base, J lost 2 bases, and 13 bases stayed unmatched.

The gene calls are TRBV4-3 and TRBJ2-1; the match to TRBD2 covers 12 bases. There are 17 residues in the CDR3. The germline CDR1 and CDR2 sequences are LGHNA and YSLEER. After removal of 0 bases from V and 7 bases from J, the junction contained 7 bases not matched to a gene. CDR3 in amino acids: CASSQEASGGVVNEQFF. CDR3 sequence (DNA): TGCGCCAGCAGCCAAGAGGCTAGCGGGGGGGTAGTTAATGAGCAGTTCTTC.

The V gene is TRBV7-2, the J gene TRBJ1-1; 9 bases align to TRBD1. The CDR3 spans 12 residues. Trimming removed 6 bases from V and 7 bases from J; junction bases left unmatched: 3. CDR1 is SGHTA and CDR2 is FQGNSA in the germline V gene. For the CDR3, the DNA is TGTGCCAGCAGGGAGACAGGGGGTGAAGCTTTCTTT. Amino acids: CASRETGGEAFF.

The sample holds a few counts of this clonotype. The rearrangement links TRBV7-9 to TRBJ1-4, with 7 bases fitting TRBD1. CDR1 is SEHNR, CDR2 FQNEAQ, per germline (reference sequence). V lost 6 bases, J lost 0 bases, and 7 bases stayed unmatched. This CDR3 region has 16 residues. In DNA form, the CDR3 reads TGTGCCAGCAGACCGATTGACAGGGCAACTAATGAAAAACTGTTTTTT. This encodes CASRPIDRATNEKLFF.

This clonotype was detected only a few times. The rearrangement joins TRBV4-3 to TRBJ2-7; possibly TRBD2 for D (6 bases). From germline, CDR1 is LGHNA and CDR2 YSLEER. This CDR3 region has 15 residues. The ends were cut back, 1 base at V and 2 bases at J, with 12 bases in the middle. CDR3 nucleotide sequence: TGCGCCAGCAGCCAAGTGTGGGGGGTCACCTACGAGCAGTACTTC. It translates to CASSQVWGVTYEQYF.

The gene calls are TRBV18 and TRBJ1-1; D unclear. This CDR3 is 17 amino acids long. V was clipped by 5 bases and J by 0 bases, with 19 bases between them. Germline-derived CDR1 and CDR2 are KGHSH and LQKENI. The CDR3 is CASSTTRGNLMNTEAFF. CDR3 nucleotides: TGTGCCAGCTCAACCACTAGAGGTAACCTAATGAACACTGAAGCTTTCTTT.

The chain recombines TRBV6-1 with TRBJ1-1; weak D call: TRBD1 (6 bases). CDR1 is MNHNS, CDR2 SASEGT, per germline. This CDR3 comprises 15 residues. Trimming took 6 bases from V and 1 from J, leaving 15 bases between them. CDR3 residues: CASRNPGAANTEAFF. CDR3 bases: TGTGCCAGCAGAAACCCGGGGGCGGCGAACACTGAAGCTTTCTTT.

This clonotype turned up a few times. This chain connects TRBV12-3 or TRBV12-4 to TRBJ1-1, with D unclear. This CDR3 has 13 amino acids. The V and J ends lost 7 bases and 4 bases respectively, with 13 bases between them. CDR3 loop: CASTLHGVTEAFF. As DNA, the CDR3 is TGTGCCAGCACCTTGCATGGGGTCACTGAAGCTTTCTTT.